The rows below give T cell receptor beta chains drawn from one sample of a study of blood T cell repertoires in COVID-19. TCRdb's table, derived via immunoSEQ multiplex PCR, lists solely in-frame clones and lacks some. The sample has 150,000 to 200,000 clones; approximately 83% are singletons. The specimen sequenced was peripheral blood. All receptors come from a man over 45 with active or convalescent COVID-19. Both conserved end residues are part of each CDR3. The order of the fields is clone size, D gene, J gene, V gene, CDR3 length, CDR3 protein, CDR3 DNA. The D gene is left open where the match is weak. Size is stated for part of the rows, as once, few or many counts, or as a class when the clone is expanded.

NA	TRBD1	TRBJ1-6	TRBV5-1	15	CASSFSGTGGSPLHF	TGCGCCAGCAGCTTCTCCGGGACAGGAGGCTCACCCCTCCACTTT
NA	TRBD2	TRBJ2-1	TRBV4-2	15	CASSPLAGGKGEQFF	TGTGCCAGCAGCCCCTTAGCGGGAGGAAAAGGTGAGCAGTTCTTC
few	NA	TRBJ2-2	TRBV7-3	14	CASSLGQFTGELFF	TGTGCCAGCAGCTTAGGGCAATTTACCGGGGAGCTGTTTTTT
NA	NA	TRBJ1-1	TRBV10-3	14	CAISGGGGRTEAFF	TGTGCCATCAGTGGTGGTGGGGGGAGGACTGAAGCTTTCTTT
NA	NA	TRBJ2-3	TRBV6-2/TRBV6-3	14	CASSYSYRADTQYF	TGTGCCAGCAGTTACTCATACAGGGCAGATACGCAGTATTTT
NA	NA	TRBJ2-5	TRBV29-1	12	CSVGQLEETQYF	TGCAGCGTCGGACAGCTCGAAGAGACCCAGTACTTC
NA	NA	TRBJ2-3	TRBV9	15	CASSVGTGVTDTQYF	TGTGCCAGCAGCGTAGGGACGGGAGTGACAGATACGCAGTATTTT
once	TRBD1	TRBJ1-3	TRBV19	15	CASSISGTDGNTIYF	TGTGCCAGTAGTATTTCCGGGACAGATGGAAACACCATATATTTT
NA	TRBD1	TRBJ2-2	TRBV9	14	CASSPVGQAGELFF	TGTGCCAGCAGCCCCGTTGGACAGGCCGGGGAGCTGTTTTTT
NA	NA	TRBJ1-1	TRBV6-5	13	CASRTGLNTEAFF	TGTGCCAGCAGAACAGGTTTAAACACTGAAGCTTTCTTT
NA	NA	TRBJ2-7	TRBV3-1/TRBV3-2	15	CASSQDLGQGIEQYF	TGTGCCAGCAGCCAAGACCTCGGACAAGGTATCGAGCAGTACTTC
NA	NA	TRBJ2-1	TRBV5-1	16	CASSLVGDPSYNEQFF	TGCGCCAGCAGCTTGGTGGGAGATCCCTCCTACAATGAGCAGTTCTTC
few	NA	TRBJ2-2	TRBV7-3	14	CASSLTPGAGELFF	TGTGCCAGCAGCTTAACGCCGGGGGCCGGGGAGCTGTTTTTT
NA	TRBD2	TRBJ2-3	TRBV29-1	18	CSVEGGLAGLFGTDTQYF	TGCAGCGTTGAGGGGGGGCTAGCGGGCCTATTTGGGACAGATACGCAGTATTTT
few	TRBD1	TRBJ2-1	TRBV5-1	13	CASSLAGQGASFF	TGCGCCAGCAGCTTGGCGGGACAGGGGGCTTCGTTCTTC
once	TRBD2	TRBJ2-5	TRBV7-3	16	CASSPRTSGGEETQYF	TGTGCCAGCAGCCCGCGGACTAGCGGAGGGGAAGAGACCCAGTACTTC
NA	NA	TRBJ1-5	TRBV7-2	13	CASKRGGNQPQHF	TGTGCCAGCAAAAGGGGGGGGAATCAGCCCCAGCATTTT
NA	TRBD1	TRBJ1-4	TRBV29-1	13	CSVGYRGNEKLFF	TGCAGCGTTGGGTACAGGGGAAATGAAAAACTGTTTTTT
NA	TRBD1	TRBJ1-6	TRBV9	19	CASSVGPGGSNSYNSPLHF	TGTGCCAGCAGCGTAGGTCCAGGGGGATCGAACTCCTATAATTCACCCCTCCACTTT
NA	NA	TRBJ2-5	TRBV10-3	13	CAISVGGQETQYF	TGTGCCATCAGTGTTGGAGGGCAAGAGACCCAGTACTTC
NA	NA	TRBJ1-1	TRBV6-4	13	CASSVEPNTEAFF	TGTGCCAGCAGTGTAGAACCGAACACTGAAGCTTTCTTT
NA	NA	TRBJ1-5	TRBV6-4	13	CASSEESNQPQHF	TGTGCCAGCAGTGAAGAGAGCAATCAGCCCCAGCATTTT
NA	TRBD1	TRBJ1-5	TRBV3-1/TRBV3-2	14	CASSLGTGDQPQHF	TGTGCCAGCAGCCTTGGGACAGGGGATCAGCCCCAGCATTTT
NA	NA	TRBJ2-5	TRBV7-6	14	CASSFGRAQETQYF	TGTGCCAGCAGCTTCGGCAGGGCCCAAGAGACCCAGTACTTC
NA	NA	TRBJ2-5	TRBV7-9	15	CASSLALQGQETQYF	TGTGCCAGCAGCTTAGCGCTACAGGGCCAAGAGACCCAGTACTTC
NA	NA	TRBJ1-1	TRBV18	15	CASSPAAGSNTEAFF	TGTGCCAGCTCACCAGCCGCAGGTTCTAACACTGAAGCTTTCTTT
NA	NA	TRBJ2-5	TRBV28	11	CASSSGETQYF	TGTGCCAGCAGTTCGGGTGAGACCCAGTACTTC
NA	NA	TRBJ1-5	TRBV25-1	14	CASSAGLPNQPQHF	TGTGCCAGCAGTGCGGGACTACCCAATCAGCCCCAGCATTTT
NA	NA	TRBJ1-5	TRBV6-2/TRBV6-3	16	CASSYFTGTSNQPQHF	TGTGCCAGCAGTTACTTTACAGGGACCAGCAATCAGCCCCAGCATTTT
NA	NA	TRBJ1-6	TRBV7-9	17	CASSFKDRSSYNSPLHF	TGTGCCAGCAGCTTTAAAGACAGAAGCTCCTATAATTCACCCCTCCACTTT
NA	TRBD2	TRBJ2-1	TRBV3-1/TRBV3-2	18	CASSQDLHPGGSYNEQFF	TGTGCCAGCAGCCAAGATCTACACCCGGGGGGGTCTTACAATGAGCAGTTCTTC
NA	NA	TRBJ2-1	TRBV21-1	15	CASGPERLAGADGIF	TGTGCCAGCGGCCCGGAGCGACTAGCGGGGGCCGATGGGATCTTC
NA	TRBD1	TRBJ1-1	TRBV7-2	14	CASKPGQGNTEAFF	TGTGCCAGCAAGCCGGGACAGGGGAACACTGAAGCTTTCTTT
once	NA	TRBJ2-7	TRBV11-2	12	CASSLLGYEQYF	TGTGCCAGCAGCCTCCTCGGCTACGAGCAGTACTTC
NA	NA	TRBJ2-5	TRBV7-3	13	CASSLSQQETQYF	TGTGCCAGCAGCTTAAGCCAGCAAGAGACCCAGTACTTC
many	TRBD1	TRBJ2-7	TRBV15	14	CATSRDRTGKEQYF	TGTGCCACCAGCAGAGATAGGACAGGGAAGGAGCAGTACTTC
NA	NA	TRBJ1-2	TRBV5-6	13	CASRRTSNYGYTF	TGTGCCAGCAGAAGGACATCTAACTATGGCTACACCTTC
NA	TRBD1	TRBJ1-1	TRBV10-3	17	CAISEGPMGQGASEAFF	TGTGCCATCAGTGAGGGTCCTATGGGACAGGGGGCATCTGAAGCTTTCTTT
few	TRBD1	TRBJ1-1	TRBV29-1	13	CSPWDRGYTEAFF	TGCAGCCCATGGGACAGGGGGTACACTGAAGCTTTCTTT
NA	TRBD1	TRBJ1-1	TRBV10-2	16	CASSFGLTGGNTEAFF	TGCGCCAGCAGTTTTGGCTTAACAGGGGGAAACACTGAAGCTTTCTTT
NA	NA	TRBJ2-1	TRBV5-4	12	CASSLERDEQFF	TGTGCCAGCAGCTTGGAGCGCGATGAGCAGTTCTTC
NA	NA	TRBJ1-1	TRBV11-2	13	CASSIDRNTEAFF	TGTGCCAGCAGCATCGACAGGAACACTGAAGCTTTCTTT
NA	TRBD1	TRBJ2-2	TRBV5-4	17	CASSKPGQGSNTGELFF	TGTGCCAGCAGCAAGCCCGGACAGGGATCGAACACCGGGGAGCTGTTTTTT
NA	TRBD2	TRBJ2-1	TRBV7-3	17	CASSPRGLAGAGNEQFF	TGTGCCAGCAGCCCCAGAGGACTAGCGGGGGCGGGGAATGAGCAGTTCTTC
NA	TRBD1	TRBJ1-2	TRBV27	16	CASSLIGTGVGYGYTF	TGTGCCAGCAGTTTAATCGGGACAGGGGTAGGGTATGGCTACACCTTC
NA	TRBD2	TRBJ2-3	TRBV4-3	16	CASSTGGGPTSDTQYF	TGCGCCAGCAGCACAGGCGGGGGTCCAACTTCAGATACGCAGTATTTT
once	NA	TRBJ2-6	TRBV12-2	18	CASRLAETGPSGANVLTF	TGTGCAAGTCGCTTAGCCGAGACAGGTCCTTCTGGGGCCAACGTCCTGACTTTC
NA	TRBD1	TRBJ1-6	TRBV5-1	14	CASSPRDRNSPLHF	TGCGCCAGCAGCCCCCGGGACAGGAATTCACCCCTCCACTTT
NA	TRBD1	TRBJ1-2	TRBV6-1	13	CASSEATGDGYTF	TGTGCCAGCAGTGAAGCAACAGGGGATGGCTACACCTTC
NA	TRBD2	TRBJ2-5	TRBV28	13	CASCPSGQETQYF	TGTGCCAGTTGCCCTAGCGGCCAAGAGACCCAGTACTTC
few	TRBD1	TRBJ1-2	TRBV30	12	CAWSRQGRGYTF	TGTGCCTGGAGCAGACAGGGGAGAGGCTACACCTTC
NA	NA	TRBJ2-2	TRBV18	15	CASSPFLAKTGELFF	TGTGCCAGCTCACCTTTCCTAGCGAAAACCGGGGAGCTGTTTTTT